The rows below give T cell receptor beta chains drawn from one sample of a study of blood T cell repertoires in COVID-19. Assay used: immunoSEQ multiplex PCR; TCRdb lists only in-frame clones, some missing. The repertoire consists of approximately 220,000 clones, with more than 75% occurring once and the leading ten covering roughly 6.4%. The sample taken for sequencing was peripheral blood. The receptors derive from a man in his 60s who had recovered from COVID-19. Both conserved end residues are part of each CDR3. The order of the fields is J gene, clone size, V gene, D gene, CDR3 protein, CDR3 DNA. The D gene is left open where the match is weak. Some rows mark clone size as missing; the rest say once, few, many or name a class of expanded clone.

>TRBJ2-1|-|TRBV6-2/TRBV6-3|TRBD1
CASSARGQWYNEQFF
TGTGCCAGCAGTGCGAGGGGACAGTGGTACAATGAGCAGTTCTTC
>TRBJ2-3|-|TRBV5-1|TRBD2
CASSLGTGGSTDTQYF
TGCGCCAGCAGCTTGGGCACGGGAGGGAGCACAGATACGCAGTATTTT
>TRBJ2-3|once|TRBV19|-
CASSVQGFGEDTQYF
TGTGCCAGTAGTGTACAGGGTTTTGGGGAAGATACGCAGTATTTT
>TRBJ1-5|-|TRBV27|-
CASSLWGGQPQHF
TGTGCCAGCAGTTTATGGGGGGGTCAGCCCCAGCATTTT
>TRBJ2-4|-|TRBV28|-
CASSLGLAKNIQYF
TGTGCCAGCAGTTTAGGACTAGCCAAAAACATTCAGTACTTC
>TRBJ1-3|-|TRBV30|-
CAWSPLQAFGNTIYF
TGTGCCTGGAGCCCTCTTCAGGCCTTTGGAAACACCATATATTTT
>TRBJ1-5|-|TRBV19|TRBD1
CASSSRQGDNQPQHF
TGTGCCAGTAGTTCAAGACAGGGGGACAATCAGCCCCAGCATTTT
>TRBJ1-2|-|TRBV25-1|-
CASSESVKDNLPYGYTF
TGTGCCAGCAGTGAATCGGTTAAAGACAACCTCCCCTATGGCTACACCTTC
>TRBJ2-3|-|TRBV11-2|TRBD2
CASSLDAGLAGIQDTQYF
TGTGCCAGCAGCTTAGATGCTGGACTAGCGGGAATCCAAGATACGCAGTATTTT
>TRBJ1-4|-|TRBV5-1|-
CASSAREALNEKLFF
TGCGCCAGCAGCGCTAGGGAGGCACTTAATGAAAAACTGTTTTTT
>TRBJ1-2|-|TRBV28|TRBD1
CASSRGQATGGYTF
TGTGCCAGCAGTCGCGGACAGGCTACTGGGGGCTACACCTTC
>TRBJ1-5|-|TRBV7-8|-
CASSLGRGYNQPQHF
TGTGCCAGCAGCTTAGGCCGCGGATACAATCAGCCCCAGCATTTT
>TRBJ1-2|-|TRBV19|-
CASTREYNYGYTF
TGTGCCAGTACAAGGGAGTATAACTATGGCTACACCTTC
>TRBJ1-1|once|TRBV4-1|-
CASSQVRGTEAFF
TGCGCCAGCAGCCAAGTCCGGGGCACTGAAGCTTTCTTT
>TRBJ2-2|-|TRBV9|TRBD2
CASSQGLALTGELFF
TGTGCCAGCAGCCAAGGACTAGCCCTCACCGGGGAGCTGTTTTTT
>TRBJ2-7|-|TRBV7-9|TRBD1
CASSPPPGQGAYEQYF
TGTGCCAGCAGCCCCCCCCCGGGACAGGGAGCCTACGAGCAGTACTTC
>TRBJ2-1|-|TRBV5-1|TRBD2
CASIPGGPSYNEQFF
TGCGCCAGCATCCCGGGAGGGCCGTCCTACAATGAGCAGTTCTTC
>TRBJ1-2|-|TRBV6-5|TRBD1
CASSYSTGGSYGYTF
TGTGCCAGCAGTTACTCGACAGGGGGCAGCTATGGCTACACCTTC
>TRBJ2-7|-|TRBV5-1|-
CASSFVGGAPYEQYF
TGCGCCAGCAGCTTTGTAGGCGGGGCCCCCTACGAGCAGTACTTC
>TRBJ1-5|many|TRBV6-4|-
CASSADGGGNQPQHF
TGTGCCAGCAGTGCGGACGGAGGGGGCAATCAGCCCCAGCATTTT
>TRBJ2-4|few|TRBV27|-
CASSLFKPTLPAKNIQYF
TGTGCCAGCAGTTTATTTAAGCCTACCCTGCCTGCCAAAAACATTCAGTACTTC
>TRBJ2-4|-|TRBV28|TRBD1
CASSQDRAAKNIQYF
TGTGCCAGCAGCCAAGACAGGGCAGCCAAAAACATTCAGTACTTC
>TRBJ2-5|few|TRBV5-6|-
CASSQQETQYF
TGTGCCAGCAGCCAACAAGAGACCCAGTACTTC
>TRBJ1-2|-|TRBV6-4|-
CASSVNRLYGYTF
TGTGCCAGCAGTGTTAACCGGTTATATGGCTACACCTTC
>TRBJ1-1|-|TRBV30|TRBD1
CAWIRTGLNTEAFF
TGTGCCTGGATAAGGACAGGACTAAACACTGAAGCTTTCTTT
>TRBJ1-5|few|TRBV3-1/TRBV3-2|-
CASSATMAGQPQHF
TGTGCCAGCAGCGCCACAATGGCGGGTCAGCCCCAGCATTTT
>TRBJ2-5|-|TRBV7-3|TRBD1
CASSSGQDQETQYF
TGTGCCAGCAGCTCGGGACAGGACCAAGAGACCCAGTACTTC
>TRBJ1-4|-|TRBV30|-
CAWSPHNEKLFF
TGTGCCTGGAGTCCCCATAATGAAAAACTGTTTTTT
>TRBJ1-4|once|TRBV7-9|-
CASSSYGATNEKLFF
TGTGCCAGCAGCAGTTACGGTGCAACTAATGAAAAACTGTTTTTT
>TRBJ1-2|-|TRBV27|-
CASSLTATNYGYTF
TGTGCCAGCAGTTTGACAGCTACTAACTATGGCTACACCTTC
>TRBJ2-3|-|TRBV7-6|TRBD2
CASSLGTSGSTDTQYF
TGTGCCAGCAGCTTAGGGACTAGCGGGAGCACAGATACGCAGTATTTT
>TRBJ1-1|-|TRBV25-1|-
CASSRGGRGTEAFF
TGTGCCAGCAGTAGGGGGGGACGGGGTACTGAAGCTTTCTTT
>TRBJ2-3|-|TRBV11-1|TRBD1
CASRYRGLGTDTQYF
TGTGCCAGCAGATACAGGGGGCTCGGCACAGATACGCAGTATTTT
>TRBJ2-5|-|TRBV24-1|TRBD2
CATRSSGSQETQYF
TGTGCCACCCGCTCAAGCGGGAGTCAGGAGACCCAGTACTTC
>TRBJ2-7|once|TRBV9|TRBD1
CASSRDRGHEQYF
TGTGCCAGCAGCCGTGACAGGGGACACGAGCAGTACTTC
>TRBJ2-3|few|TRBV24-1|TRBD1
CATTDRLNRKLLATDTQYF
TGTGCCACCACGGACAGGCTGAATCGTAAGCTGTTGGCCACAGATACGCAGTATTTT
>TRBJ2-3|few|TRBV9|-
CASSVRGTTDTQYF
TGTGCCAGCAGCGTAAGGGGGACCACAGATACGCAGTATTTT
>TRBJ2-7|-|TRBV19|-
CASSIRVRREQYF
TGTGCCAGTAGTATTCGGGTTCGCCGCGAGCAGTACTTC
>TRBJ2-7|-|TRBV11-2|-
CASSLDGAYEQYF
TGTGCCAGCAGCTTAGACGGAGCGTACGAGCAGTACTTC
>TRBJ2-7|few|TRBV7-3|TRBD2
CASSLAGVTGYEQYF
TGTGCCAGCAGCTTAGCGGGAGTCACGGGCTACGAGCAGTACTTC
>TRBJ1-5|-|TRBV5-4|TRBD1
CASSLGGQGPSQPQHF
TGTGCCAGCAGCTTGGGTGGACAGGGACCTTCTCAGCCCCAGCATTTT
>TRBJ2-2|-|TRBV24-1|-
CATSDSRDSNTGELFF
TGTGCCACCAGTGATTCGCGGGACTCGAACACCGGGGAGCTGTTTTTT
>TRBJ2-3|-|TRBV2|-
CASRFSSSTDTQYF
TGTGCCAGCAGGTTCTCCTCTAGCACAGATACGCAGTATTTT
>TRBJ1-6|-|TRBV5-4|-
CASSLGAGNNSPLHF
TGTGCCAGCAGCTTGGGGGCAGGGAATAATTCACCCCTCCACTTT